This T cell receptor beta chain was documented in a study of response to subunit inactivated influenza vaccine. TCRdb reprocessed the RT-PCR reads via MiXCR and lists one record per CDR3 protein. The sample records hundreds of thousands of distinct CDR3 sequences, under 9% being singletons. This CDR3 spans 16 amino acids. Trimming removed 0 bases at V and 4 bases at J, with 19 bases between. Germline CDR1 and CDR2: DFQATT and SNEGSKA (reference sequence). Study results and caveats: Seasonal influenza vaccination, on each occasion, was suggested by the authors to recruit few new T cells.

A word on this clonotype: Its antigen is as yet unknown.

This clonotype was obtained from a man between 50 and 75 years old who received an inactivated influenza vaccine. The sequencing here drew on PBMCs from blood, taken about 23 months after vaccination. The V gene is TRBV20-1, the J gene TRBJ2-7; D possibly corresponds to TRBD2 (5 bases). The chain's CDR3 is CSARDTRRGPPYEQYF. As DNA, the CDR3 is TGCAGTGCTAGAGATACGAGGAGAGGGCCCCCTTACGAGCAGTACTTC.